This T cell receptor (beta chain) was identified during a study of graft-versus-host responses after intestinal transplantation. Study-level background: Recipients were given multivisceral, liver-intestinal, or isolated intestinal transplants. Tacrolimus plus steroids were given to all recipients for 2 to 4 years, preceded by anti-thymocyte globulin induction.

Notes on the study in general: Marrow from the recipient contained GvH clones, some of which had appeared first in ileum or blood. Peak circulating GvH clone levels tracked with early post-transplant HvG declines.

Sequencing used immunoSEQ multiplex PCR; TCRdb keeps in-frame clones, though not all of them. The profile shows 85,000 to 110,000 clones, approximately 93% of them singletons. The CDR3 length is 13 residues. Germline CDR1 MNHNS, CDR2 SASEGT. V was cut by 3 bases and J by 4 bases, with 9 bases left in between. A remark on this clone: Antigen unknown.

V is TRBV6-1 and J is TRBJ1-2, with a tentative D call TRBD1 (5 bases). This receptor was obtained from a human donor who received an intestinal transplant. The sequenced sample was unstimulated CD8+ T cells sorted from spleen or lymph node cells, obtained before intestinal transplant. CDR3 sequence: CASSDREAYGYTF. CDR3 coding DNA: TGTGCCAGCAGTGACAGGGAGGCCTATGGCTACACCTTC.